Listed below are T cell receptor beta chains from one sample, sequenced in a study of blood T cell repertoires in COVID-19. Profiling relied on immunoSEQ multiplex PCR, and the TCRdb table lists in-frame clones only, not all of them. The sample records some 240,000 clones, roughly 85% being singletons. Sequencing was carried out using peripheral blood. Source of these receptors: a woman in her 70s with COVID-19, enrolled during active disease. Each CDR3 is given with its conserved first and last residue. The order of the fields is clone size, D gene, J gene, V gene, CDR3 DNA, CDR3 protein. The D gene is left open where the match is weak. Clone size appears in some rows only: once, few, many, or a class for an expanded clone.

. . TRBJ2-3 TRBV2 TGTGCCAGCAGTGATTGGCGGAGCTCTAGCACAGATACGCAGTATTTT CASSDWRSSSTDTQYF
few . TRBJ2-3 TRBV5-1 TGCGCCAGCAGCTGGCGGAAAGATACGCAGTATTTT CASSWRKDTQYF
. . TRBJ1-2 TRBV4-1 TGCGCCAGCAGCCAAGCTTGGGCGCGGGTAGTTGGCTACACCTTC CASSQAWARVVGYTF
. TRBD1 TRBJ1-5 TRBV18 TGTGCCAGCTCACCATATCAGGGGGATAGCAATCAGCCCCAGCATTTT CASSPYQGDSNQPQHF
once TRBD1 TRBJ1-3 TRBV27 TGTGCCAGCAGCCCAATATGGGACAGCTCTGGAAACACCATATATTTT CASSPIWDSSGNTIYF
. TRBD1 TRBJ1-5 TRBV28 TGTGCCAGCAACCTTTTTGGACAGGGCTCTAGCAATCAGCCCCAGCATTTT CASNLFGQGSSNQPQHF
few TRBD1 TRBJ2-1 TRBV19 TGTGCCAGTAGCATTAACCTTGGGGACAGCTACAATGAGCAGTTCTTC CASSINLGDSYNEQFF
. . TRBJ2-6 TRBV4-2 TGTGCCAGCAGCCGACCCTCCACAGTGAGCTCTGGGGCCAACGTCCTGACTTTC CASSRPSTVSSGANVLTF
few . TRBJ1-6 TRBV3-1/TRBV3-2 TGTGCCAGCGGGGCCGGGGACTGGTCACCCCTCCACTTT CASGAGDWSPLHF
. TRBD1 TRBJ1-1 TRBV7-9 TGTGCCAGCAGCTTAGGGGGACAGGGGGCATCTGAAGCTTTCTTT CASSLGGQGASEAFF
. . TRBJ2-1 TRBV7-2 TGTGCCAGCAGCAGAACGTTATGGAGGGCCGTGGGCAATGAGCAGTTCTTC CASSRTLWRAVGNEQFF
. TRBD2 TRBJ2-7 TRBV3-1/TRBV3-2 TGTGCCAGCAGCCCATATGGGACTAGCGAATCCTACGAGCAGTACTTC CASSPYGTSESYEQYF
once . TRBJ2-7 TRBV11-2 TGTGCCAGCAGCTACGTCCCAGGGGCCTCCTACGAGCAGTACTTC CASSYVPGASYEQYF
. . TRBJ1-1 TRBV2 TGTGCCAGCACCATTCGGGGGGACACTGAAGCTTTCTTT CASTIRGDTEAFF
. . TRBJ1-1 TRBV5-4 TGTGCCAGCAGCCGGGGTTCAGGATATAACACTGAAGCTTTCTTT CASSRGSGYNTEAFF
few . TRBJ1-3 TRBV7-6 TGTGCCAGCAGCTTAGGCGGAGCACAAGGAAACACCATATATTTT CASSLGGAQGNTIYF
. . TRBJ1-3 TRBV18 TGTGCCAGCTCACCACCTCTAGGTCTGAACTCTGGAAACACCATATATTTT CASSPPLGLNSGNTIYF
. TRBD1 TRBJ1-2 TRBV23-1 TGCGCCAGCACTCGTATTCAGGGGGCCTATGGCTACACCTTC CASTRIQGAYGYTF
. . TRBJ2-7 TRBV5-4 TGTGCCAGCAGCACTCCTAGCGTGGGCGAGCAGTACTTC CASSTPSVGEQYF
. . TRBJ1-2 TRBV6-2/TRBV6-3 TGTGCCAGCAGTTACTTAGCAGTAAACTATGGCTACACCTTC CASSYLAVNYGYTF
once . TRBJ1-2 TRBV19 TGTGCCAGTAGTACACAGACAGTCCAGGGTGGCTACACCTTC CASSTQTVQGGYTF
. . TRBJ1-3 TRBV7-6 TGTGCCAGCAGCTTAGGAGTCCTCTCTGGAAACACCATATATTTT CASSLGVLSGNTIYF
. . TRBJ2-7 TRBV4-2 TGTGCCAGCAGCCAAGTGACTCCCTCCTACGAGCAGTACTTC CASSQVTPSYEQYF
. . TRBJ1-6 TRBV18 TGTGCCAGCTCACCACCGGGGCGGTCACCCCTCCACTTT CASSPPGRSPLHF
. TRBD1 TRBJ1-1 TRBV5-6 TGTGCCAGCAGCCTAAGACAGGGGGTCGGTGAAGCTTTCTTT CASSLRQGVGEAFF
. TRBD1 TRBJ1-1 TRBV12-3/TRBV12-4 TGTGCCAGCAGTCGACAGGGCAACACTGAAGCTTTCTTT CASSRQGNTEAFF
. . TRBJ1-4 TRBV5-4 TGTGCCAGCAGCTTGTTACAGGGAGGGGATGAAAAACTGTTTTTT CASSLLQGGDEKLFF
. TRBD2 TRBJ2-1 TRBV7-8 TGTGCCAGCCAGATGGGCGGGGGGGCCTTTGAGCAGTTCTTC CASQMGGGAFEQFF
. . TRBJ2-5 TRBV21-1 TGTGCCAGCAACGGGCTATTCGGGGAAGAGACCCAGTACTTC CASNGLFGEETQYF
. TRBD1 TRBJ2-7 TRBV29-1 TGCAGCGTTGAGGGGACAGGGACCTACGAGCAGTACTTC CSVEGTGTYEQYF
. . TRBJ1-5 TRBV6-2/TRBV6-3 TGTGCCAGCAGTCAGGACATTCAGCCCCAGCATTTT CASSQDIQPQHF
. . TRBJ1-3 TRBV4-3 TGCGCCAGCAGCCAAGTGGCGGGAGGGGTCCCCTCTGGAAACACCATATATTTT CASSQVAGGVPSGNTIYF
. . TRBJ1-2 TRBV18 TGTGCCAGCTCACCACCGTTCAGTCCTAACTATGGCTACACCTTC CASSPPFSPNYGYTF
. TRBD2 TRBJ2-5 TRBV7-3 TGTGCCAGCAGCCCCGGCCGGTTAATGGGAGGGCCGGGGGAGACCCAGTACTTC CASSPGRLMGGPGETQYF
once TRBD1 TRBJ1-2 TRBV7-8 TGTGCCAGCAGCTTAAGTGGACAGGGAGCCTATGGCTACACCTTC CASSLSGQGAYGYTF
. . TRBJ1-6 TRBV7-8 TGTGCCAGCACCCCCCGCTCCTATAATTCACCCCTCCACTTT CASTPRSYNSPLHF
. TRBD2 TRBJ2-1 TRBV6-2/TRBV6-3 TGTGCCAGCAGTTTACTGGCGGGAGGTGCCAATGAGCAGTTCTTC CASSLLAGGANEQFF
. . TRBJ1-2 TRBV5-1 TGCGCCAGCACCCCCGGACAGCCTAACTATGGCTACACCTTC CASTPGQPNYGYTF
. . TRBJ2-7 TRBV7-2 TGTGCCAGCAGTCTGGGGCGGGGAGTCGACTACGAGCAGTACTTC CASSLGRGVDYEQYF
. TRBD2 TRBJ2-1 TRBV7-3 TGTGCCAGCAGCCTGGGACTAGCGGGAGTAGCTGAGCAGTTCTTC CASSLGLAGVAEQFF
. TRBD2 TRBJ2-7 TRBV2 TGTGCCAGCACCCGGGGGGACCGAAGCTACGAGCAGTACTTC CASTRGDRSYEQYF
. . TRBJ2-2 TRBV19 TGTGCCAGTAGTATAGATAAGTTAGGAGGAACCGGGGAGCTGTTTTTT CASSIDKLGGTGELFF